This TCR beta chain was profiled in a study of immune evolution from preneoplasia to lung adenocarcinoma. Nucleic acids came from premalignant or tumor cells enriched by macro-dissection. Profiling relied on immunoSEQ multiplex PCR, and the TCRdb table lists in-frame clones only, not all of them. In the table there are more than 8,000 clones, roughly 77% of which are singletons. In this sample, this clone turned up a few times. This CDR3 comprises 14 residues. The germline gives CDR1 MGHDK, CDR2 SYGVNS. Trimming removed 3 bases from V and 6 bases from J, with 14 bases in between. The chain carries TRBV25-1 and TRBJ2-5, with TRBD2 as a possible D gene (5 bases). The receptor comes from a person aged 65-85 years with lung adenocarcinoma. Sample: FFPE lung adenocarcinoma in situ tissue. CDR3 nucleotides: TGTGCCAGCAGTGATCCGCGGAGGCCCAAGACCCAGTACTTC. Its protein product is CASSDPRRPKTQYF.